What follows are 14 T cell receptor beta chains derived from one specimen sequenced in a study of hypomethylating agent response in myelodysplastic syndrome (dated by TCRdb to the early 2020s). Libraries were made using the immunoSEQ multiplex PCR assay. TCRdb obtained this table from immuneACCESS and retained in-frame rearrangements with V and J assigned. These tables miss some clones; where compared with another copy, unresolved V genes account for less than half of the shortfall, and the remainder is unexplained. The sample table lists roughly 9,300 clones, 83% of them with a count of one. The top ten hold around 3.6% of the sample. The material sequenced was bone marrow, taken before or after starting hypomethylating agent treatment for myelodysplastic syndrome (not recorded which). The receptors derive from a human donor with myelodysplastic syndrome.

J is TRBJ2-1 and V is TRBV5-1; D is unclear. Trimming stripped 1 base from V and 2 bases from J, with 13 bases between. Germline lookup yields CDR1 SGHRS and CDR2 YFSETQ. CDR3 size: 16 residues. The CDR3 reads CASSLSVPDPYNEQFF. The CDR3 DNA reads TGCGCCAGCAGCTTGAGTGTTCCGGATCCCTACAATGAGCAGTTCTTC.

The chain combines TRBV20-1 with TRBJ2-1; D is ambiguous. Germline CDR1 DFQATT, CDR2 SNEGSKA (reference sequence). V gave up 8 bases and J gave up 2 bases, with 1 base separating them. This CDR3 has 9 amino acids. The CDR3 bases are TGCAGTACCTACAATGAGCAGTTCTTC. Translated, it gives CSTYNEQFF.

V and J are TRBV21-1 and TRBJ2-7; TRBD1 is taken as the D call from the table, unchecked against the DNA. TRBV21-1 is a pseudogene. CDR3 length: 14 amino acids. CDR3 region: CASSTGDSTYEQYF. CDR3 bases: TGTGCCAGCAGCACGGGGGACAGTACCTACGAGCAGTACTTC.

The chain recombines TRBV6-6 with TRBJ2-5; 9 nucleotides line up with TRBD1. The ends lost 2 bases at V and 5 bases at J; junction bases unmatched: 6. This CDR3 has 15 amino acids. Germline V CDR1 and CDR2: MNHNY, SVGAGI (reference sequence). Here the CDR3 DNA reads TGTGCCAGCAGTTACGGGGGACAGGGTTTTGAGACCCAGTACTTC. Translating it yields CASSYGGQGFETQYF.

V and J are TRBV2 and TRBJ2-2; 12 positions agree with TRBD2. Germline trimming cut 6 bases from V and 1 base from J; bases unmatched to any gene: 3. CDR1 and CDR2 from the germline V gene are SNHLY and FYNNEI. The CDR3 contains 16 residues. The CDR3 DNA reads as TGTGCCAGCAGACTAGCGGGAGGCGGGAACACCGGGGAGCTGTTTTTT. Translating it yields CASRLAGGGNTGELFF.

The rearrangement joins TRBV6-5 to TRBJ2-7; D is ambiguous. With 8 bases removed from V and 3 bases from J, the gap between germline ends came to 11 bases. Germline V CDR1 and CDR2: MNHEY, SVGAGI. The CDR3 loop spans 12 amino acids. The CDR3 sequence: CASGWPLYEQYF. The CDR3 DNA reads TGTGCCAGCGGATGGCCACTCTACGAGCAGTACTTC.

V is TRBV29-1 and J is TRBJ2-7; D gene uncertain. CDR1 is SQVTM, CDR2 ANQGSEA, per germline. V was cut by 7 bases and J by 0 bases, with 16 bases left in between. The CDR3 totals 14 residues. DNA of the CDR3: TGCAGCGCCACACCGAGGTCAGTCTCCTACGAGCAGTACTTC. Translated: CSATPRSVSYEQYF.

The chain employs TRBV7-2 and TRBJ2-1, with 7 bases lining up with TRBD2. Germline V gives CDR1 SGHTA, CDR2 FQGNSA. The CDR3 has 15 residues. V shed 2 bases and J 0 bases; nucleotides not matched to a gene: 1. CDR3 sequence: CASSLRTSSYNEQFF. The CDR3 nucleotides are TGTGCCAGCAGCTTACGGACTAGCTCCTACAATGAGCAGTTCTTC.

The chain carries TRBV9 and TRBJ1-2; the match to TRBD1 covers 12 bases. The CDR3 contains 15 residues. Unmatched junction bases numbered 8, after V lost 3 bases and J lost 8 bases. The germline V gene has CDR1 SGDLS and CDR2 YYNGEE. CDR3 DNA sequence: TGTGCCAGCAGCGCAACCGGGACAGGGGGCGACGGCTACACCTTC. Residues: CASSATGTGGDGYTF.

The chain links TRBV5-1 to TRBJ1-4; no firm D call. The CDR3 has 11 residues. Looked up from germline, CDR1 is SGHRS and CDR2 is YFSETQ. V was pared by 3 bases and J by 4 bases, with 1 base between. The CDR3 DNA follows: TGCGCCAGCAGCTATAATGAAAAACTGTTTTTT. As protein: CASSYNEKLFF.

V is TRBV6-1 and J is TRBJ2-3; D call uncertain. The ends were cut back, 5 bases at V and 2 bases at J, with 14 bases in the middle. CDR1 and CDR2 from the germline V gene are MNHNS and SASEGT. This CDR3 contains 15 residues. The CDR3 region is CASSLLNRNTDTQYF. In nucleotides, the CDR3 is TGTGCCAGCAGTCTATTAAACAGAAACACAGATACGCAGTATTTT.

The J gene is TRBJ1-2, the V gene TRBV28, with 7 bases identical to TRBD1. Germline CDR1 reads MDHEN; CDR2 reads SYDVKM. The CDR3 spans 13 residues. V shed 6 bases and J 8 bases; nucleotides not matched to a gene: 9. CDR3 protein: CASSLGQPLGYTF. The CDR3 DNA reads as TGTGCCAGCAGCTTGGGACAGCCCCTAGGCTACACCTTC.

The V gene is TRBV6-6, the J gene TRBJ2-7; unclear D gene. The CDR3 length is 13 residues. The germline gives CDR1 MNHNY, CDR2 SVGAGI (reference sequence). V lost 2 bases, J lost 1 base, and 6 bases lay in between. This CDR3 reads CASSYEVSYEQYF. CDR3 DNA: TGTGCCAGCAGTTACGAGGTGTCCTACGAGCAGTACTTC.

The V and J genes are TRBV6-5 and TRBJ1-5, with TRBD1 as a possible D gene (5 bases). The CDR3 is made up of 13 amino acids. V lost 6 bases and J 4 bases, leaving 10 bases between the germline ends. Germline loops: CDR1 MNHEY, CDR2 SVGAGI. The CDR3 protein is CASRARVNQPQHF. The CDR3 nucleotides are TGTGCCAGCAGGGCCAGGGTAAATCAGCCCCAGCATTTT.